The rows below give T cell receptor beta chains drawn from one sample of a study of OX40 agonist ivuxolimab in advanced cancers. Profiling relied on immunoSEQ multiplex PCR, and the TCRdb table lists in-frame clones only, not all of them. The sample yields roughly 10,000 clones, around three fifths seen once. The sequencing here drew on CD4+ or CD8+ T cells sorted from blood, taken in a trial of the OX40 agonist ivuxolimab. All receptors derive from an adult with an advanced solid tumor such as melanoma, head and neck, liver or kidney cancer. CDR3s include the opening cysteine and the closing phenylalanine or tryptophan. D genes are given only for firm matches. The size field is filled for only some rows; it gives once, few, many or a size class.

v_call	j_call	d_call	clone_size	cdr3_aa	cdr3_nt
TRBV6-6	TRBJ2-3	TRBD2	.	CASTLRAGGLADTQYF	TGTGCCAGCACCCTACGGGCGGGGGGGCTCGCAGATACGCAGTATTTT
TRBV7-9	TRBJ2-2	TRBD1	.	CASSQEDRDTGELFF	TGTGCCAGCAGCCAGGAGGACAGGGACACCGGGGAGCTGTTTTTT
TRBV9	TRBJ2-5	.	.	CASSVESLGRDQYF	TGTGCCAGCAGCGTAGAAAGTTTGGGCAGGGACCAGTACTTC
TRBV4-1	TRBJ1-2	.	.	CASSQVGFWGGYGYTF	TGCGCCAGCAGCCAAGTGGGTTTCTGGGGGGGTTATGGCTACACCTTC
TRBV9	TRBJ1-5	.	.	CASSVGGNEPQHF	TGTGCCAGCAGCGTAGGGGGAAATGAGCCCCAGCATTTT
TRBV28	TRBJ2-1	.	few	CASTPRQLYNEQFF	TGTGCCAGCACCCCTCGGCAGCTATACAATGAGCAGTTCTTC
TRBV28	TRBJ2-2	TRBD2	.	CASSRRGVRTGELFF	TGTGCCAGCAGTAGGCGGGGGGTGCGCACCGGGGAGCTGTTTTTT
TRBV28	TRBJ2-7	TRBD2	.	CASSFLAGEQQYF	TGTGCCAGCAGTTTTCTTGCGGGGGAGCAGCAGTACTTC
TRBV6-6	TRBJ2-2	.	.	CASSYSTNGELFF	TGTGCCAGCAGTTACTCGACCAACGGGGAGCTGTTTTTT
TRBV23-1	TRBJ2-5	.	few	CASRTVVLETQYF	TGCGCCAGCCGCACTGTGGTTTTAGAGACCCAGTACTTC
TRBV6-5	TRBJ2-3	.	few	CASSQFAGDTQYF	TGTGCCAGCAGTCAATTCGCTGGCGATACGCAGTATTTT
TRBV28	TRBJ1-1	TRBD1	few	CASSLLDRDTEAFF	TGTGCCAGCAGTCTACTCGACAGGGACACTGAAGCTTTCTTT